This T cell receptor (beta chain) was obtained from a study of tumor and adjacent non-tumor tissue in lung cancer. Study details: Stage I to III disease affected approximately 11 men and roughly 5 women aged roughly 31 to 85.

Study results and limitations: Tumor tissue had significantly higher TCR diversity than normal lung.

On this clonotype itself: The antigen remains undetermined.

A modified ARM-PCR protocol with three rounds of nested PCR amplified TCRbeta. TCRdb called the multiplex PCR reads again in MiXCR, with one record for every CDR3 protein. The sample consists of 80,000 to 100,000 distinct CDR3 sequences, less than 85% of them appearing once. RNA was extracted from bulk tissue without any cell sorting. This non-tumor lung sample came from over 3 cm beyond the tumor edge. The V end lost 6 bases, the J end lost 2 bases, and 16 bases lay between the germline ends. From germline, CDR1 is SEHNR and CDR2 FQNEAQ (reference sequence). The CDR3 runs to 15 residues. The specimen sequenced was distant non-tumor lung tissue. This TCR was sampled from a man aged 55 to 70 with small cell lung cancer. The chain joins TRBV7-9 to TRBJ2-5; no clear D gene. DNA of the CDR3: TGTGCCAGCAGATGGCCGGGCCAAGAACAAGAGACCCAGTACTTC. Its translation is CASRWPGQEQETQYF.